The TCR beta chain described here comes from a study of regulatory T cells in long-lasting Graves disease. The study, taken as a whole, reports: Persistent patients shared more public clonotypes (about 2,600) than new patients (more than 900). Persistent cases favored TRBV28, TRBJ1-2 and TRBJ2-5. The study examined only peripheral blood, not thyroid tissue.

CDR1 and CDR2 (germline): SGHTA, FQGNSA. V lost 1 base and J lost 9, with 10 bases in between. The length of the CDR3 is 13 residues. Relying on iRepertoire HTBI primers and Arm-PCR of CDR3 regions, the team built TCR beta libraries. Using its own MiXCR run on the multiplex PCR reads, TCRdb lists one record per CDR3 protein. The data show roughly 490,000 distinct CDR3 sequences, with around a fifth seen just once and about an eighth held by the top ten. This clonotype was observed many times. No antigen is known for it. The time point here: persistent/refractory GD, antithyroid drugs over 5 years with positive TRAb. RNA isolated from PBMCs was used to make the TCR library. An endocrinology department in Xi'an, China, recruited the patients.

Specimen: peripheral blood mononuclear cells (PBMCs), collected when the disease was refractory, from a patient treated with antithyroid drugs. The clonotype comes from a female donor with Graves disease. The V and J genes are TRBV7-2 and TRBJ1-5; D not certain. The CDR3 sequence: CASSLEHNRPQHF. DNA for the CDR3: TGTGCCAGCAGCTTAGAACACAACCGGCCCCAGCATTTT.